The present entry profiles one T cell receptor (beta chain) with its context. Profiling relied on immunoSEQ multiplex PCR, and the TCRdb table lists in-frame clones only, not all of them. In the table there are fewer than 350,000 clones, 88% of which are singletons. The sample belongs to a study of blood T cell repertoires in COVID-19. The V gene lost 2 bases and the J gene lost 5 bases, with 14 bases spanning the gap. The CDR3 spans 15 residues. Germline V lookup: CDR1 SGDLS, CDR2 YYNGEE. The clonotype was recovered from a woman between 25 and 40 years old who had recovered from COVID-19. What was sequenced was PBMCs or T cells enriched from blood (not recorded which). J is TRBJ2-1 and V is TRBV9, with D possibly TRBD2 on 6 matching bases. The CDR3, as DNA: TGTGCCAGCAGCGTTGACCGCGGGAATAACAATGAGCAGTTCTTC. The encoded protein is CASSVDRGNNNEQFF. The full variable domain, rest sourced from reference TRBV9 and TRBJ2-1, is DSGVTQTPKHLITATGQRVTLRCSPRSGDLSVYWYQQSLDQGLQFLIQYYNGEERAKGNILERFSAQQFPDLHSELNLSSLELGDSALYFCASSVDRGNNNEQFFGPGTRLTVL.